Listed below are T cell receptor beta chains from one sample, sequenced in a study of OX40 agonist ivuxolimab in advanced cancers. Profiling relied on immunoSEQ multiplex PCR, and the TCRdb table lists in-frame clones only, not all of them. The sample shows roughly 48,000 clones, 65% to 85% of them seen only once. This specimen consisted of CD4+ or CD8+ T cells sorted from blood, obtained in a trial of the OX40 agonist ivuxolimab. The receptors derive from an adult with an advanced solid tumor such as melanoma, head and neck, liver or kidney cancer. Each CDR3 is given with its conserved first and last residue. The order of the fields is V gene, J gene, clone size, D gene, CDR3 protein, CDR3 DNA. A D gene is named only where the DNA matches it firmly. The listing skips clone size in some rows; elsewhere it reads once, few, many or a size class.

TRBV15,TRBJ2-6,.,.,CATSMPGANVLTF,TGTGCCACCAGCATGCCTGGGGCCAACGTCCTGACTTTC
TRBV18,TRBJ2-7,.,TRBD1,CASSPNQGDEQYF,TGTGCCAGCTCACCCAATCAGGGGGACGAGCAGTACTTC
TRBV6-6,TRBJ2-2,.,TRBD1,CASRGGQGKTGELFF,TGTGCCAGCAGGGGGGGACAGGGTAAAACCGGGGAGCTGTTTTTT
TRBV4-3,TRBJ2-3,.,TRBD2,CASSQDQRGGSSTQYF,TGCGCCAGCAGCCAAGATCAGCGGGGGGGCTCTAGTACGCAGTATTTT
TRBV5-8,TRBJ1-5,.,.,CASSLSHQPQHF,TGTGCCAGCAGCTTGTCCCATCAGCCCCAGCATTTT
TRBV30,TRBJ2-2,.,TRBD1,CAWSVLGTGTGELFF,TGTGCCTGGAGTGTACTAGGGACAGGCACCGGGGAGCTGTTTTTT
TRBV5-5,TRBJ2-5,.,.,CASSLEVGQGRQTQYF,TGTGCCAGCAGCTTGGAAGTAGGGCAGGGCAGACAGACCCAGTACTTC
TRBV18,TRBJ2-7,.,.,CASSPPGKRDEQYF,TGTGCCAGCTCACCCCCGGGGAAAAGGGACGAGCAGTACTTC
TRBV6-5,TRBJ1-5,.,.,CASSSGFNSNQPQHF,TGTGCCAGCAGCTCAGGGTTTAATAGCAATCAGCCCCAGCATTTT
TRBV30,TRBJ2-5,few,.,CAWRGVWGTVQETQYF,TGTGCCTGGAGGGGGGTATGGGGTACCGTACAAGAGACCCAGTACTTC
TRBV12-2,TRBJ1-6,.,.,CASRLAITSPGVLHF,TGTGCAAGTCGCTTAGCGATAACTAGCCCGGGGGTCCTCCACTTT
TRBV18,TRBJ2-5,.,.,CASSPRPSQETQYF,TGTGCCAGCTCACCACGGCCAAGCCAAGAGACCCAGTACTTC
TRBV30,TRBJ2-1,once,.,CAWSASGGYNEQFF,TGTGCCTGGAGTGCGAGCGGAGGATACAATGAGCAGTTCTTC
TRBV5-4,TRBJ1-1,.,TRBD1,CALGTVGGRTEAFF,TGTGCCCTCGGGACAGTGGGTGGACGGACTGAAGCTTTCTTT
TRBV14,TRBJ2-7,.,.,CASSRLRDSPWEQYF,TGTGCCAGCAGCCGCTTACGGGACTCGCCCTGGGAGCAGTACTTC
TRBV7-9,TRBJ1-1,.,.,CASSLVGDWTEAFF,TGTGCCAGCAGCTTAGTTGGGGATTGGACTGAAGCTTTCTTT
TRBV7-2,TRBJ2-7,.,.,CASSSPRGVPYEQYF,TGTGCCAGCAGCTCCCCCAGGGGTGTCCCCTACGAGCAGTACTTC
TRBV6-5,TRBJ2-7,.,.,CASSPSLGEQYF,TGTGCCAGCAGTCCATCTCTTGGCGAGCAGTACTTC
TRBV5-1,TRBJ2-3,.,.,CASSPRPGDTQYF,TGCGCCAGCAGCCCCAGACCGGGGGATACGCAGTATTTT
TRBV4-3,TRBJ2-2,.,.,CASSQGLVSGELFF,TGCGCCAGCAGCCAAGGACTGGTGTCCGGGGAGCTGTTTTTT
TRBV5-1,TRBJ2-3,.,TRBD1,CASSATPGQGADTQYF,TGCGCCAGCAGCGCAACCCCGGGACAGGGGGCAGATACGCAGTATTTT
TRBV14,TRBJ2-1,.,.,CASSRSLYNEQFF,TGTGCCAGCAGCCGGTCTCTTTACAATGAGCAGTTCTTC
TRBV27,TRBJ2-2,.,.,CASSSTWRRGTGELFF,TGTGCCAGCAGTTCAACCTGGCGGAGGGGGACCGGGGAGCTGTTTTTT
TRBV19,TRBJ2-1,.,TRBD2,CASSVSSGSHNEQFF,TGTGCCAGTAGTGTTTCTAGCGGGAGCCACAATGAGCAGTTCTTC
TRBV14,TRBJ1-1,.,.,CASSLLADQTEAFF,TGTGCCAGCAGCCTCCTCGCGGACCAAACTGAAGCTTTCTTT
TRBV7-6,TRBJ2-2,.,.,CASSLVLGTGELFF,TGTGCCAGCAGCTTAGTCCTGGGCACCGGGGAGCTGTTTTTT
TRBV25-1,TRBJ2-1,.,.,CASSELDLYNEQFF,TGTGCCAGCAGTGAACTAGATCTCTACAATGAGCAGTTCTTC
TRBV6-6,TRBJ2-3,.,.,CASSYRELVDTQYF,TGTGCCAGCAGTTACCGGGAACTAGTGGATACGCAGTATTTT
TRBV7-2,TRBJ1-2,.,TRBD1,CASSSDRVLGAGYTF,TGTGCCAGCAGCTCCGACAGGGTTCTAGGGGCGGGCTACACCTTC
TRBV7-9,TRBJ2-5,.,.,CASSRAVDKETQYF,TGTGCCAGCAGCCGGGCGGTGGATAAAGAGACCCAGTACTTC
TRBV11-3,TRBJ2-1,.,TRBD2,CASSLGLAGATYNEQFF,TGTGCCAGCAGCTTAGGGTTAGCGGGGGCTACATACAATGAGCAGTTCTTC
TRBV2,TRBJ2-3,.,.,CASSEVETTSYF,TGTGCCAGCAGTGAAGTAGAGACTACGTCCTATTTT
TRBV10-1,TRBJ2-1,.,TRBD1,CASSLAFSGQGHNEQFF,TGCGCCAGCAGTTTAGCTTTTTCGGGACAGGGCCACAATGAGCAGTTCTTC
TRBV5-1,TRBJ2-5,.,TRBD2,CASSLLSGGHQETQYF,TGCGCCAGCAGCCTTCTTAGCGGGGGGCACCAAGAGACCCAGTACTTC
TRBV10-1,TRBJ1-4,.,.,CASSEFWGTHATNEKLFF,TGCGCCAGCAGTGAGTTTTGGGGCACCCACGCAACTAATGAAAAACTGTTTTTT
TRBV28,TRBJ1-2,once,TRBD1,CASRRTDRGYGYTF,TGTGCCAGCAGACGGACTGACAGGGGTTATGGCTACACCTTC
TRBV18,TRBJ2-3,.,TRBD2,CASSPPRSSGGTDTQYF,TGTGCCAGCTCACCACCGAGGAGTAGCGGGGGCACAGATACGCAGTATTTT
TRBV30,TRBJ1-2,.,.,CAWTGNNYGYTF,TGTGCCTGGACGGGAAATAACTATGGCTACACCTTC
TRBV5-6,TRBJ2-7,.,.,CASSFPVGNEQYF,TGTGCCAGCAGCTTCCCGGTAGGGAATGAGCAGTACTTC
TRBV4-1,TRBJ2-1,.,TRBD2,CASSPRGTSGFNEQFF,TGCGCCAGCAGCCCCAGAGGAACTAGCGGTTTCAATGAGCAGTTCTTC
TRBV30,TRBJ1-3,.,.,CAWSDGYSGNTIYF,TGTGCCTGGAGCGACGGGTACTCTGGAAACACCATATATTTT
TRBV9,TRBJ1-1,.,.,CASSVDGWRSTEAFF,TGTGCCAGCAGCGTTGACGGGTGGCGGAGCACTGAAGCTTTCTTT
TRBV5-1,TRBJ2-1,.,.,CASSLGGVNEQFF,TGCGCCAGCAGCTTGGGCGGGGTCAATGAGCAGTTCTTC
TRBV2,TRBJ2-3,once,.,CASKLDSTDTQYF,TGTGCCAGCAAACTAGATAGCACAGATACGCAGTATTTT
TRBV5-6,TRBJ1-3,.,.,CASSLRRNTIYF,TGTGCCAGCAGCTTGCGGAGAAACACCATATATTTT
TRBV7-9,TRBJ1-4,once,.,CASSLRQTTNEKLFF,TGTGCCAGCAGCTTGCGACAGACAACTAATGAAAAACTGTTTTTT
TRBV5-8,TRBJ2-5,.,.,CASSHDSVAFQETQYF,TGTGCCAGCAGCCACGACTCGGTAGCCTTTCAAGAGACCCAGTACTTC
TRBV6-5,TRBJ2-5,.,TRBD2,CASSLGLALRETQYF,TGTGCCAGCAGTCTCGGACTAGCGCTGAGGGAGACCCAGTACTTC
TRBV9,TRBJ2-7,.,TRBD1,CASSVSGTGYEQYF,TGTGCCAGCAGCGTATCTGGGACAGGGTACGAGCAGTACTTC
TRBV10-3,TRBJ2-3,.,.,CAIKRGLLDTQYF,TGTGCCATCAAACGGGGTTTGTTGGATACGCAGTATTTT
TRBV28,TRBJ1-6,.,TRBD1,CASSSLTGANSPLHF,TGTGCCAGCAGTTCTCTGACAGGGGCTAATTCACCCCTCCACTTT
TRBV4-2,TRBJ1-3,.,.,CASSPGQRRSGNTIYF,TGTGCCAGCAGCCCTGGACAGCGCCGCTCTGGAAACACCATATATTTT
TRBV5-6,TRBJ1-5,.,TRBD1,CASSQGQGTPKPQHF,TGTGCCAGCAGCCAGGGACAGGGGACGCCCAAGCCCCAGCATTTT
TRBV7-2,TRBJ1-3,.,TRBD1,CASSPTGTGINTIYF,TGTGCCAGCAGCCCCACCGGGACAGGGATAAACACCATATATTTT
TRBV29-1,TRBJ2-2,.,.,CSAYHSPGGGTGELFF,TGCAGCGCCTACCATTCCCCAGGGGGGGGGACCGGGGAGCTGTTTTTT